The entry below gives a single T cell receptor beta chain sequence along with its context. Its antigen remains unknown. The record originates from a study of CD8 T cells in ankylosing spondylitis. Study-level points and caveats: Reports say disease-linked clones showed up significantly more in matched ankylosing spondylitis synovial fluid. Disease-linked clones bore a CD8+ phenotype and were relatively rare in peripheral blood. A TCR beta motif of fewer than ten highly homologous variants seemed to mark ankylosing spondylitis blood. Previously reported in reactive arthritis synovial fluid and blood were some of the motif variants.

This CDR3 comprises 15 residues. The germline V gene has CDR1 ENHRY and CDR2 SYGVKD. V lost 0 bases, J lost 9 bases, and 5 bases stayed unmatched. Molecular-barcoded quantitative 5'-RACE produced these TCR beta libraries. TCRdb used MiXCR to reprocess the 5' RACE reads, holding one entry per CDR3 protein. The sample carries roughly 440,000 distinct CDR3 sequences, approximately 17% recorded once. The clonotype comes from a male donor with ankylosing spondylitis. Sequencing was performed on blood, either unsorted or a sorted T cell fraction (not recorded which). This sequence joins TRBV10-3 and TRBJ2-1; 10 positions agree with TRBD2. CDR3 sequence: CAISESSGGDGEQFF. The CDR3 bases are TGTGCCATCAGTGAGTCAAGCGGGGGGGACGGTGAGCAGTTCTTC.